This T cell receptor (beta chain) was identified during a study of T cell repertoires in cytomegalovirus infection. Overall study context: Public signatures in TCR beta pointed to CMV infection and matching HLA type. Study-level findings and limits: Carriers of CMV plus the relevant HLA were identified by cumulative public TCR beta family frequency. The response measured ex vivo was dominated by TCR beta clonotypes (HLA-C-restricted and CMV-specific).

Each CDR3 protein gets one entry after TCRdb re-called the reads with MiXCR. The sample includes 740,000 or so distinct CDR3 sequences, 35% seen only once; the top ten take 2.5% to 3.5%. This clonotype turned up a few times. Its antigen is unidentified. The CDR3 covers 12 residues. Per the germline V gene, CDR1 is SGHAT and CDR2 is FQNNGV. Trimming cost V 0 bases and J 9 bases, with 8 bases left between them. The sample was PBMCs. J is TRBJ2-5 and V is TRBV11-2; D is undetermined. The TCR originated in a human donor in good health (CMV status not recorded). Some clones in this sample may be carry-over from other donors' samples. The CDR3 spells CASSLEGWSQYF. In nucleotides, the CDR3 is TGTGCCAGCAGCTTAGAGGGGTGGTCCCAGTACTTC.